This is a list of T cell receptor beta chains from one sample in a study of human T cells and chemical hapten exposure. Each CDR3 protein is one row after TCRdb ran MiXCR on the RACE reads. The sample has about 84,000 distinct CDR3 sequences, 8% to 13% seen once. Sample: whole blood, taken in connection with sensitization to the hapten diphenylcyclopropenone (DPC). These receptors were collected from a woman in her forties or fifties with alopecia areata. Some clones in this sample may be carry-over from other donors' samples. Both conserved end residues are part of each CDR3. Each record gives: D gene, J gene, clone size, V gene, CDR3 DNA, CDR3 protein. D genes are given only for firm matches. A clone size is listed for some rows: how often the clone was seen (once, few, many), or a class if it is expanded.

- TRBJ1-2 many TRBV6-5 TGTGCCAGCAGTCCCCCGGGTCGGCGGGGTACGGGAGGCTACACCTTC CASSPPGRRGTGGYTF
- TRBJ2-1 - TRBV20-1 TGCAGTGCTACGACAACCTACAATGAGCAGTTCTTC CSATTTYNEQFF
- TRBJ2-1 few TRBV20-1 TGCAGTGCTAGAGATAAGGCGGGGGCCAATGAGCAGTTCTTC CSARDKAGANEQFF
TRBD2 TRBJ2-1 - TRBV20-1 TGCAGTGCTAGTCCTGGCGGGAGGGCCTCCTTCTTC CSASPGGRASFF
TRBD1 TRBJ2-2 many TRBV29-1 TGCAGCGTTGAAAGGGGGCGCGCAAACACCGGGGAGCTGTTTTTT CSVERGRANTGELFF
- TRBJ1-6 once TRBV30 TGTGCCTGGACCATACTCCCGGACCAGAATTCACCCCTCCACTTT CAWTILPDQNSPLHF
TRBD2 TRBJ2-5 few TRBV6-6 TGTGCCAGCAGCGGTCAAGCGGGAGGAGGAGAGACCCAGTACTTC CASSGQAGGGETQYF
TRBD1 TRBJ2-2 few TRBV27 TGTGCCAGCAGCCCGGACAGGGGGGGCACCGGGGAGCTGTTTTTT CASSPDRGGTGELFF
- TRBJ2-4 few TRBV28 TGTGCCAGCAGCAACAATCGAGGGGCCAAAAACATTCAGTACTTC CASSNNRGAKNIQYF
- TRBJ1-1 few TRBV11-2 TGTGCCAGCAGCTTAGAGAGGGGAGTACCTGAAGCTTTCTTT CASSLERGVPEAFF
- TRBJ2-5 few TRBV5-1 TGCGCCAGCAGCCCGGAGGGGGGACGAGAGACCCAGTACTTC CASSPEGGRETQYF
- TRBJ1-5 - TRBV20-1 TGCAGTGCCCCGGACAGAGGGGATAGCAATCAGCCCCAGCATTTT CSAPDRGDSNQPQHF
- TRBJ2-7 many TRBV29-1 TGCAGCGCGTCTCGATCACAGGGCTCCGAGCAGTACTTC CSASRSQGSEQYF
TRBD2 TRBJ2-7 many TRBV4-2 TGTGCCAGCAGCCCCCGTGGTAGCGGGCCCTACGAGCAGTACTTC CASSPRGSGPYEQYF
TRBD1 TRBJ2-5 - TRBV25-1 TGTGCCAGCATTGACAGGGGATTTGGAGAGACCCAGTACTTC CASIDRGFGETQYF
- TRBJ2-4 many TRBV20-1 TGCAGTGCTAGAGATCCGGGGCAGGCCAAAAACATTCAGTACTTC CSARDPGQAKNIQYF
TRBD2 TRBJ2-3 few TRBV20-1 TGCAGTGCCCACCCCGGAGCGGGAGGCACAGATACGCAGTATTTT CSAHPGAGGTDTQYF
- TRBJ1-3 - TRBV6-6 TGTGCCAGCAGTTTTACAGGGTTAGGGTCTGGAAACACCATATATTTT CASSFTGLGSGNTIYF
- TRBJ1-1 many TRBV6-2/TRBV6-3 TGTGCCAGCTCACGGACGGCGAACACTGAAGCTTTCTTT CASSRTANTEAFF
- TRBJ1-1 few TRBV7-8 TGTGCCAGCAGCTTAGCGGCACCCGAGGCTTTCTTT CASSLAAPEAFF
TRBD2 TRBJ2-7 many TRBV7-2 TGTGCCAGCAGCTCGACCGGGACTACCTACGAGCAGTACTTC CASSSTGTTYEQYF
TRBD2 TRBJ2-2 many TRBV2 TGTGCCAGCAGTTTCCGGACTAGCGGGAGATTCTCGAACACCGGGGAGCTGTTTTTT CASSFRTSGRFSNTGELFF
TRBD1 TRBJ2-2 few TRBV7-2 TGTGCCAGCAGTCGCGACAGGGTGAACACCGGGGAGCTGTTTTTT CASSRDRVNTGELFF
- TRBJ2-7 - TRBV7-9 TGTGCCAGCAGCTTAGCGGCGACAGGTAGACCTGAGCAGTACTTC CASSLAATGRPEQYF
- TRBJ2-1 - TRBV28 TGTGCCAGCAGGACAGTCAATGAGCAGTTCTTC CASRTVNEQFF
- TRBJ2-5 - TRBV2 TGTGCCAGCAGTGTCAGCGGTACCCAAGAGACCCAGTACTTC CASSVSGTQETQYF
- TRBJ1-3 many TRBV29-1 TGCAGCGTCGGGACATCTGGAAACACCATATATTTT CSVGTSGNTIYF
- TRBJ2-1 few TRBV6-4 TGTGCCAGCAGTGACGACGTCGGGGGCGAGCAGTTCTTC CASSDDVGGEQFF
TRBD1 TRBJ1-2 few TRBV3-1 TGTGCCAGCAGCCAGACGGGACAGGGTGTTAACTATGGCTACACCTTC CASSQTGQGVNYGYTF
- TRBJ1-4 many TRBV25-1 TGTGCCAGCAGGAGGAATGATGTAGAAAAACTGTTTTTT CASRRNDVEKLFF
TRBD1 TRBJ1-3 - TRBV25-1 TGTGCCAGCAGTGAATATACCAGGGGGCCTGGAAACACCATATATTTT CASSEYTRGPGNTIYF
- TRBJ1-6 few TRBV7-9 TGTGCCAGCAGCTCCAGGACAGAAAATTCACCCCTCCACTTT CASSSRTENSPLHF
TRBD2 TRBJ2-3 - TRBV7-9 TGTGCCAGCAGCTTTCTTCTAGCGGGAGTAACGGATACGCAGTATTTT CASSFLLAGVTDTQYF
- TRBJ2-2 many TRBV7-8 TGTGCCAGCACCCTAAGTGGGGGAGCTCGCACCGGGGAGCTGTTTTTT CASTLSGGARTGELFF
TRBD1 TRBJ2-1 - TRBV29-1 TGCAGCGTTTACCGGGACAGATCCTACAATGAGCAGTTCTTC CSVYRDRSYNEQFF
TRBD2 TRBJ2-5 many TRBV7-9 TGTGCCAGCAGCTTATTTGGAGCGGGGAAACGAGAGACCCAGTACTTC CASSLFGAGKRETQYF
- TRBJ1-5 many TRBV12-3/TRBV12-4 TGTGCCAGCAGTCCCCAAGCGGACGGAAGCAATCAGCCCCAGCATTTT CASSPQADGSNQPQHF
- TRBJ1-5 many TRBV29-1 TGCAGCGTTGGGAGCGGCAATCAGCCCCAGCATTTT CSVGSGNQPQHF
- TRBJ1-2 - TRBV27 TGTGCCAGCAGCCGGGCTGGGGCGACCTATGGCTACACCTTC CASSRAGATYGYTF
- TRBJ1-1 many TRBV18 TGTGCCAGCTCACCACTCCCAGGGATGAACACTGAAGCTTTCTTT CASSPLPGMNTEAFF
- TRBJ2-1 many TRBV9 TGTGCCAGCAGCGCGGACGTTGGGGAATACAATGAGCAGTTCTTC CASSADVGEYNEQFF
- TRBJ2-1 many TRBV9 TGTGCCAGCACCCGGAGCGGACTAAACAATGAGCAGTTCTTC CASTRSGLNNEQFF
- TRBJ2-1 - TRBV7-9 TGTGCCAGCAGCCCCCTCAACGGTGAGCAGTTCTTC CASSPLNGEQFF
- TRBJ1-5 many TRBV29-1 TGCAGCGTTGGCGAACAGGGTCGGGATCAGCCCCAGCATTTT CSVGEQGRDQPQHF
- TRBJ2-4 - TRBV7-2 TGTGCCAGCCGAGGGCGAGGAGGGCTCGCCAAAAACATTCAGTACTTC CASRGRGGLAKNIQYF
- TRBJ1-2 few TRBV3-1 TGTGCCAGCAGCCACCGGGGACAAAACTATGGCTACACCTTC CASSHRGQNYGYTF
TRBD1 TRBJ2-7 few TRBV11-2 TGTGCCAGCAGCTCCGGGACAGTCTACGAGCAGTACTTC CASSSGTVYEQYF
- TRBJ2-1 many TRBV10-1 TGCGCCAGCAGTGGGAATATCCTGGGTGAGCAGTTCTTC CASSGNILGEQFF
- TRBJ2-1 many TRBV11-2 TGTGCCAGCAGCTTAGATGTAGCGAGCTCCTACAATGAGCAGTTCTTC CASSLDVASSYNEQFF
TRBD2 TRBJ2-3 few TRBV6-1 TGTGCCAGCCTCGTGGGGGGGACAGATACGCAGTATTTT CASLVGGTDTQYF
- TRBJ1-1 many TRBV29-1 TGCAGCGTTGCGGTTTGGAACACTGAAGCTTTCTTT CSVAVWNTEAFF